The 20 T cell receptor beta chains below all came from one sample that was sequenced in a study of identical twins. One entry per CDR3 protein results from TCRdb running MiXCR on the 5' RACE reads. The table lists roughly 250,000 distinct CDR3 sequences, roughly 7.5% of them singletons, with 5.4% in the top ten. The same sample was also used in a study of yellow fever vaccine responses in identical twins.

Sequenced input: CD8+ T cells sorted from blood. These receptors came from a young woman in good health.

This clonotype appeared a few times. The chain is built from TRBV7-9 and TRBJ2-7, with D unclear. Germline V gives CDR1 SEHNR, CDR2 FQNEAQ (reference sequence). This CDR3 has 14 residues. Trimming shortened V by 1 base and J by 6 bases, and 13 bases separated the two germline ends. In nucleotides, the CDR3 is TGTGCCAGCAGCTTAGACAGTACCCTCTCCGAGCAGTACTTC. It encodes CASSLDSTLSEQYF.

This clonotype was seen repeatedly, ten times or more. The genes are TRBV2 and TRBJ1-6, with D possibly matching TRBD1 (6 bases). With 2 bases removed from V and 4 bases from J, the gap between germline ends came to 6 bases. This CDR3 spans 14 amino acids. Germline CDR1 and CDR2: SNHLY and FYNNEI. The CDR3 is CASSETGYNSPLHF. The CDR3 bases are TGTGCCAGCAGTGAAACAGGGTATAATTCACCCCTCCACTTT.

This clonotype was found many times. The chain combines TRBV20-1 with TRBJ2-7; D is perhaps TRBD1 or TRBD2 (5 bases each). The germline gives CDR1 DFQATT, CDR2 SNEGSKA (reference sequence). Trimming took off 6 bases at V and 2 bases at J, with 20 bases between the two ends. The CDR3 sequence is 15 residues long. This CDR3 is CSANPYGTQTYEQYF. The CDR3 coding sequence is TGCAGTGCCAACCCTTACGGGACGCAGACCTACGAGCAGTACTTC.

The chain couples TRBV19 to TRBJ1-1; D is undetermined. V gave up 7 bases and J gave up 1 base, with 7 bases separating them. In germline, CDR1 is LNHDA, CDR2 SQIVND (reference sequence). This CDR3 spans 12 amino acids. The CDR3 here is CASIAGNTEAFF. CDR3 DNA sequence: TGTGCCAGTATCGCGGGGAACACTGAAGCTTTCTTT.

V and J are TRBV3-1 and TRBJ2-1; D not resolved. The CDR3 is 16 amino acids. In germline, CDR1 is LGHDT, CDR2 YNNKEL (reference sequence). With 0 bases removed from V and 0 bases from J, the gap between germline ends came to 9 bases. The chain's CDR3 is CASSQEGMNSYNEQFF. CDR3 DNA: TGTGCCAGCAGCCAAGAAGGCATGAACTCCTACAATGAGCAGTTCTTC.

The V call is TRBV7-9, the J call TRBJ1-2; D ambiguous. The germline V gene encodes CDR1 SEHNR and CDR2 FQNEAQ (reference sequence). V was trimmed by 3 bases and J by 8 bases, leaving 10 bases between them. CDR3 length: 12 amino acids. Here the CDR3 DNA reads TGTGCCAGCAGCTTTGGAGGGAAGGGCTACACCTTC. Protein: CASSFGGKGYTF.

This clonotype has just a few counts. This chain uses TRBV10-3 with TRBJ2-1; TRBD2 matches at 9 bases. V lost 4 bases to trimming and J lost 5 bases; unmatched junction nucleotides: 9. The CDR3 contains 16 residues. Germline CDR1 is ENHRY and CDR2 is SYGVKD. For the CDR3, the DNA is TGTGCCATCAGTGCCCCTACTAGCGGGTCTGACAATGAGCAGTTCTTC. It yields the protein CAISAPTSGSDNEQFF.

This clonotype occurred many times. The chain employs TRBV10-3 and TRBJ2-7; no definite D call. This CDR3 region has 11 residues. Trimming removed 2 bases at V and 6 bases at J, with 5 bases between. CDR1 ENHRY and CDR2 SYGVKD come from the germline V gene. The CDR3 region is CAISEVGEQYF. In nucleotides, the CDR3 is TGTGCCATCAGTGAGGTGGGCGAGCAGTACTTC.

This clonotype was seen at least ten times. The rearrangement links TRBV4-1 to TRBJ1-4; 7 nucleotides agree with TRBD1. Losses at the gene ends were 4 bases for V and 6 bases for J; bases not matched to a gene: 11. The CDR3 contains 16 residues. The V gene's germline CDR1 is MGHRA and CDR2 YSYEKL. CDR3 bases: TGCGCCAGCAGCCTCCGTCAGGGGGGCTTAGATGAAAAACTGTTTTTT. Translation: CASSLRQGGLDEKLFF.

This clonotype was recorded a few times. The chain couples TRBV12-5 to TRBJ2-5; 7 nucleotides align to TRBD1. Germline V gene data show CDR1 as LGHNT and CDR2 as FRNRAP. The CDR3 has 14 residues. Trimming took 6 bases from V and 2 from J; bases not matched to a gene: 6. The CDR3 sequence is CASGPGTVQETQYF. The CDR3 nucleotides are TGTGCTAGTGGACCCGGGACAGTTCAAGAGACCCAGTACTTC. The full variable domain, in which reference TRBV12-5 and TRBJ2-5 provide the parts outside the CDR3, is DARVTQTPRHKVTEMGQEVTMRCQPILGHNTVFWYRQTMMQGLELLAYFRNRAPLDDSGMPKDRFSAEMPDATLATLKIQPSEPRDSAVYFCASGPGTVQETQYFGPGTRLLVL.

The rearrangement uses TRBV4-1 and TRBJ2-7; 9 nucleotides align to TRBD2. CDR3 size: 15 residues. CDR1 and CDR2 from the germline V gene are MGHRA and YSYEKL. V lost 0 bases, J lost 7 bases, and 7 bases stayed unmatched. The chain's CDR3 is CASSQDLAGGREQYV. CDR3 bases: TGCGCCAGCAGCCAAGATCTGGCGGGGGGGCGGGAGCAGTACGTC.

This clonotype was seen a handful of times. The rearrangement links TRBV11-2 to TRBJ2-5; D is perhaps TRBD1 (5 bases). Germline V CDR1 and CDR2: SGHAT, FQNNGV. With 1 base removed from V and 1 base from J, the gap between germline ends came to 19 bases. The CDR3 extends over 18 amino acids. In nucleotides, the CDR3 is TGTGCCAGCAGCTTAGGGGCCTGGGCCGATAGGGGCCAAGAGACCCAGTACTTC. Translated, it gives CASSLGAWADRGQETQYF.

This clonotype was seen only a few times. CDR3 in amino acids: CASRQESGTDTQYF. DNA of the CDR3: TGTGCCAGCCGTCAGGAGAGCGGTACAGATACGCAGTATTTT. This rearrangement joins TRBV27 to TRBJ2-3; D might be TRBD2 (5 bases). Germline CDR1 and CDR2: MNHEY and SMNVEV (reference sequence). The CDR3 has 14 residues. The V end was cut by 8 bases, the J end by 3 bases, with 15 bases between.

The genes are TRBV6-6 and TRBJ2-1; D is unclear. Between the trimmed V and J ends, which lost 2 bases and 9 bases, there was a span of 8 bases. The CDR3 is made up of 12 amino acids. The germline CDR1 and CDR2 sequences are MNHNY and SVGAGI (reference sequence). The CDR3 nucleotides read TGTGCCAGCAGTTACGCAGTCACTGAGCAGTTCTTC. Protein product: CASSYAVTEQFF.

This clonotype was detected a few times. The J gene is TRBJ2-1, the V gene TRBV4-1; 10 bases fit TRBD2. Germline V gene lookup returns CDR1 MGHRA and CDR2 YSYEKL. The CDR3 extends over 18 amino acids. The trim removed 4 bases at V and 5 bases at J, leaving 14 bases unmatched. CDR3 loop: CASSLEGWLAGAHNEQFF. CDR3 sequence (DNA): TGCGCCAGCAGCCTCGAAGGGTGGCTAGCGGGAGCCCACAATGAGCAGTTCTTC.

This chain links TRBV7-7 with TRBJ2-5; 7 bases align to TRBD1. The germline CDR1 and CDR2 sequences are SSHAT and FNYEAQ (reference sequence). The CDR3 loop spans 14 amino acids. With V trimmed by 4 bases and J by 5 bases, 7 bases remained unmatched. CDR3 in amino acids: CASSSRGRGETQYF. The CDR3 DNA sequence: TGTGCCAGCAGCTCTAGGGGGCGCGGGGAGACCCAGTACTTC.

This clonotype was detected many times. This sequence joins TRBV2 and TRBJ2-7; D tentatively fits TRBD1 or TRBD2 (6 bases each). This CDR3 region has 12 residues. Germline V gene sequence: CDR1 SNHLY, CDR2 FYNNEI. The V end was cut by 10 bases, the J end by 3 bases, with 13 bases between. DNA for the CDR3: TGTGCCACCAAGGGGGGCCGCTACGAGCAGTACTTC. This encodes CATKGGRYEQYF. Using reference TRBV2 and TRBJ2-7 for the parts outside the CDR3, the full variable domain is EPEVTQTPSHQVTQMGQEVILRCVPISNHLYFYWYRQILGQKVEFLVSFYNNEISEKSEIFDDQFSVERPDGSNFTLKIRSTKLEDSAMYFCATKGGRYEQYFGPGTRLTVT.

The J gene is TRBJ2-3, the V gene TRBV7-6; TRBD2 matches at 8 bases. With 5 bases clipped from V and 2 bases from J, the junction kept 9 bases outside the gene matches. CDR3 length: 16 amino acids. Germline V gives CDR1 SGHVS, CDR2 FNYEAQ. The CDR3 loop reads CASSPDGGGHTDTQYF. In DNA form, the CDR3 reads TGTGCCAGCAGCCCCGACGGCGGGGGGCACACAGATACGCAGTATTTT. Together with reference TRBV7-6 and TRBJ2-3, the CDR3 gives the full variable domain: GAGVSQSPRYKVTKRGQDVALRCDPISGHVSLYWYRQALGQGPEFLTYFNYEAQQDKSGLPNDRFSAERPEGSISTLTIQRTEQRDSAMYRCASSPDGGGHTDTQYFGPGTRLTVL.

This clonotype was counted many times. The chain combines TRBV20-1 with TRBJ2-7; 7 bases align to TRBD1. The germline V gene encodes CDR1 DFQATT and CDR2 SNEGSKA (reference sequence). This CDR3 is built from 12 residues. Losses at the gene ends were 3 bases for V and 1 base for J; bases not matched to a gene: 0. CDR3 sequence reads: CSARDRSYEQYF. In DNA, the CDR3 is TGCAGTGCTAGGGACAGGTCCTACGAGCAGTACTTC.

This clonotype was detected only once. One base away lies a much larger clone, so this may be a sequencing read error. This chain uses TRBV7-9 with TRBJ2-1, with TRBD1 matching over 8 bases. The CDR3 is 14 residues long. Looked up from germline, CDR1 is SEHNR and CDR2 is FQNEAQ (reference sequence). J gave up 9 bases and V 2 bases, and 6 bases lay outside the gene matches. The CDR3 region is CASSLSGRGLEQFF. The CDR3, as DNA: TGTGCCAGCAGCTTATCAGGCAGGGGGCTTGAGCAGTTCTTC.